Below are 30 T cell receptor beta chains sequenced from a single sample in a study of healthy donors' naive CD4 and CD8 T cells. TCR libraries were built from 450 to 650 ng of total RNA by linear amplification. TCRdb reprocessed the reads with MiXCR, giving one entry per CDR3 protein. The repertoire consists of 150,000 to 200,000 distinct CDR3 sequences, with around 80% occurring once and the leading ten covering about 2.4%. The source material was naive CD4+ and CD8+ T cells sorted from blood, pooled from several donors. The receptors come from a pool of human donors in good health; the sample pools cells from several healthy donors.

The chain has TRBV6-5 and TRBJ1-1; unclear D gene. Trimming took 6 bases from V and 0 from J, leaving 14 bases between them. The CDR3 length is 15 residues. Germline CDR1 is MNHEY and CDR2 is SVGAGI. Written as DNA, the CDR3 is TGTGCCAGCAGCCTAATAGCCACGCTGAACACTGAAGCTTTCTTT. Translation gives CASSLIATLNTEAFF.

This chain joins TRBV11-1 and TRBJ1-1; D unresolved. This CDR3 contains 15 residues. Trimming pared 1 base from V and 5 bases from J, leaving 14 bases between. Germline loops: CDR1 SGHAT, CDR2 FQDESV (reference sequence). CDR3 bases: TGTGCCAGCAGCTTAGGTTGGTCGGGGTTGACTGAAGCTTTCTTT. Encoded protein: CASSLGWSGLTEAFF. Together with reference TRBV11-1 and TRBJ1-1, the CDR3 gives the full variable domain: EAEVAQSPRYKITEKSQAVAFWCDPISGHATLYWYRQILGQGPELLVQFQDESVVDDSQLPKDRFSAERLKGVDSTLKIQPAELGDSAMYLCASSLGWSGLTEAFFGQGTRLTVV.

There are a few counts of this clonotype. The V and J genes are TRBV20-1 and TRBJ2-1; D is ambiguous. V gave up 5 bases and J gave up 6 bases, with 14 bases separating them. The germline V gene encodes CDR1 DFQATT and CDR2 SNEGSKA (reference sequence). The CDR3 is 13 residues long. The CDR3 nucleotides read TGCAGTGCTGGGATAGTTATATCCAATGAGCAGTTCTTC. This encodes CSAGIVISNEQFF.

This clonotype was recorded once. J is TRBJ1-5 and V is TRBV6-1, with 10 positions matching TRBD1. This CDR3 contains 16 residues. The junction had 7 bases not matched to a gene; V was cut back by 2 bases and J by 6 bases. Germline V gives CDR1 MNHNS, CDR2 SASEGT. The DNA of the CDR3 is TGTGCCAGCAGTGAACCGGGACAGGGGAGGGGTCAGCCCCAGCATTTT. It yields the protein CASSEPGQGRGQPQHF.

This clonotype was observed a handful of times. The rearrangement links TRBV27 to TRBJ2-1, with D possibly TRBD2 on 5 matching bases. The CDR3 totals 15 residues. The V gene's germline CDR1 is MNHEY and CDR2 SMNVEV (reference sequence). Deletions cut 5 bases from V and 2 bases from J, with 13 bases between. The CDR3 coding sequence is TGTGCCAGCAGTCGGGGATCCCTCCCCTACAATGAGCAGTTCTTC. It translates to CASSRGSLPYNEQFF.

This rearrangement joins TRBV29-1 to TRBJ2-7; 7 nucleotides align to TRBD1. The CDR3 runs 14 residues. The J segment lost 7 bases and the V segment lost 4 bases, leaving 13 bases of the junction unmatched. Germline V gene data show CDR1 as SQVTM and CDR2 as ANQGSEA. The CDR3 here is CSVGAGTATWEQYF. The CDR3 coding sequence is TGCAGCGTTGGGGCCGGGACAGCCACCTGGGAGCAGTACTTC.

This chain connects TRBV6-5 to TRBJ2-7; D gene uncertain. The germline V and J ends were trimmed by 6 bases and 6 bases, with 12 bases remaining between them. The CDR3 loop spans 12 amino acids. Germline V CDR1 and CDR2: MNHEY, SVGAGI. The CDR3 DNA sequence: TGTGCCAGCAGCCGCGCCGCCGGCGAGCAGTACTTC. As protein: CASSRAAGEQYF.

This clonotype has more than one count but fewer than ten. The CDR3 bases are TGTGCCTGGAGCGAAAGTGGGGACTTCGGTGGAAACACCATATATTTT. It codes for CAWSESGDFGGNTIYF. The chain is built from TRBV30 and TRBJ1-3; TRBD1 is a possible D gene (5 bases). Looked up from germline, CDR1 is GTSNPN and CDR2 is SVGIG (reference sequence). This CDR3 comprises 16 residues. The V gene lost 3 bases and the J gene lost 3 bases, with 18 bases spanning the gap.

The J gene is TRBJ2-1, the V gene TRBV29-1; 7 bases align to TRBD2. From germline, CDR1 is SQVTM and CDR2 ANQGSEA. The length of the CDR3 is 16 residues. V gave up 0 bases and J gave up 9 bases; unmatched junction bases: 14. CDR3 sequence: CSVEDLTSPTNGEQFF. DNA of the CDR3: TGCAGCGTTGAAGATTTGACTAGCCCGACGAATGGTGAGCAGTTCTTC.

This clonotype was observed a handful of times. V gene TRBV30 combines with J gene TRBJ1-1; D gene unclear. Looked up from germline, CDR1 is GTSNPN and CDR2 is SVGIG (reference sequence). Deletions cut 2 bases from V and 5 bases from J, with 12 bases between. The CDR3 contains 13 residues. The CDR3 here is CAWSYTSGTEAFF. DNA of the CDR3: TGTGCCTGGAGTTATACTTCGGGGACTGAAGCTTTCTTT.

This chain links TRBV11-2 with TRBJ2-7, with D perhaps TRBD1 or TRBD2 (5 bases each). V was trimmed by 4 bases and J by 7 bases, leaving 20 bases between them. The CDR3 has 15 amino acids. The germline V gene encodes CDR1 SGHAT and CDR2 FQNNGV. This CDR3 reads CASSSLGRPLFEQYF. CDR3 nucleotides: TGTGCCAGCAGCTCTCTGGGACGGCCCTTGTTTGAGCAGTACTTC.

The chain recombines TRBV19 with TRBJ1-2; the match to TRBD1 covers 7 bases. The CDR3 loop spans 15 amino acids. Germline assignment: CDR1 LNHDA and CDR2 SQIVND (reference sequence). J lost 4 bases, V lost 6 bases, and 11 bases had no gene match. This chain's CDR3 is CASRSDRRNFYGYTF. The CDR3 DNA is TGTGCCAGTAGATCGGACAGGCGTAATTTCTATGGCTACACCTTC.

The chain uses TRBV6-5 and TRBJ1-5, with a possible D match to TRBD1 (6 bases). This CDR3 has 12 amino acids. The V end lost 10 bases, the J end lost 5 bases, and 12 bases lay between the germline ends. Germline V lookup: CDR1 MNHEY, CDR2 SVGAGI. The CDR3 sequence is CAIRDNDQPQHF. The CDR3 DNA is TGTGCCATCAGGGACAACGATCAGCCCCAGCATTTT.

This rearrangement joins TRBV7-8 to TRBJ2-1, with a weak D call TRBD2 (5 bases). Germline CDR1 is SGHVS and CDR2 is FQNEAQ. This CDR3 is 13 amino acids long. Deletions cut 1 base from V and 9 bases from J, with 10 bases between. The CDR3 coding sequence is TGTGCCAGCAGCTTAGTGGGAGCCGGTGAGCAGTTCTTC. It codes for CASSLVGAGEQFF.

The sample holds a few counts of this clonotype. This chain uses TRBV19 with TRBJ2-3, with a weak D call TRBD1 (5 bases). The CDR3 runs to 14 residues. The V and J ends lost 4 bases and 0 bases respectively, with 8 bases between them. The germline V gene has CDR1 LNHDA and CDR2 SQIVND (reference sequence). As DNA, the CDR3 is TGTGCCAGTAGTAACGACAGAAGCACAGATACGCAGTATTTT. Protein: CASSNDRSTDTQYF.

J is TRBJ1-5 and V is TRBV27; D is unresolved. This CDR3 has 15 residues. V shed 3 bases and J shed 4 bases, with 13 bases lying between them. Germline values: CDR1 MNHEY, CDR2 SMNVEV (reference sequence). CDR3 bases: TGTGCCAGCAGTTTCTTAGGTGGTGGGAATCAGCCCCAGCATTTT. Its protein is CASSFLGGGNQPQHF.

The chain employs TRBV29-1 and TRBJ2-7; 7 nucleotides match TRBD1. The junction had 6 bases not matched to a gene; V was cut back by 4 bases and J by 0 bases. The CDR3 covers 14 residues. The germline V gene encodes CDR1 SQVTM and CDR2 ANQGSEA. The CDR3 DNA is TGCAGCGTTGCCGGGACAGACAGCTCCTACGAGCAGTACTTC. It specifies CSVAGTDSSYEQYF.

This chain links TRBV19 with TRBJ2-7, with 9 bases fitting TRBD1. Germline CDR1 is LNHDA and CDR2 is SQIVND (reference sequence). This CDR3 is built from 14 residues. Unmatched junction bases numbered 8, after V lost 3 bases and J lost 8 bases. CDR3 residues: CASSMIRDRVQQYF. CDR3 coding DNA: TGTGCCAGTAGTATGATCCGGGACAGGGTACAGCAGTACTTC.

The chain carries TRBV27 and TRBJ2-2; TRBD1 agrees at 8 bases. The germline CDR1 and CDR2 sequences are MNHEY and SMNVEV (reference sequence). The ends lost 2 bases at V and 7 bases at J; junction bases unmatched: 3. There are 14 residues in the CDR3. The CDR3 reads CASSLQGAGGELFF. Here the CDR3 DNA reads TGTGCCAGCAGTTTACAGGGGGCCGGCGGGGAGCTGTTTTTT.

This clonotype was detected only a few times. This rearrangement joins TRBV29-1 to TRBJ2-7; TRBD2 aligns across 13 bases. CDR3 length: 17 amino acids. The germline V gene has CDR1 SQVTM and CDR2 ANQGSEA. J lost 6 bases, V lost 6 bases, and 17 bases had no gene match. Here the CDR3 reads CSVDGHTGLAGDPEQYF. Written as DNA, the CDR3 is TGCAGCGTCGACGGACATACTGGACTAGCGGGAGATCCCGAGCAGTACTTC.

The count of this clonotype is one. The chain is built from TRBV27 and TRBJ1-3, with D tentatively TRBD1 (6 bases). V lost 6 bases, J lost 6 bases, and 15 bases lay in between. The CDR3 is 14 residues long. Germline V gene data show CDR1 as MNHEY and CDR2 as SMNVEV (reference sequence). The CDR3 here is CASRPQGRVNTIYF. CDR3 nucleotides: TGTGCCAGCAGGCCGCAGGGGCGCGTAAACACCATATATTTT.

J is TRBJ2-1 and V is TRBV6-5; D uncertain. CDR1 is MNHEY, CDR2 SVGAGI, per germline. This CDR3 spans 15 amino acids. With 1 base removed from V and 3 bases from J, the gap between germline ends came to 10 bases. CDR3 amino acids: CASSYYPPIYNEQFF. CDR3 DNA sequence: TGTGCCAGCAGTTACTACCCTCCGATCTACAATGAGCAGTTCTTC.

CDR3 protein: CAWSPGQYTEAFF. The CDR3 DNA is TGTGCCTGGAGTCCGGGACAGTACACTGAAGCTTTCTTT. J is TRBJ1-1 and V is TRBV30; 7 nucleotides match TRBD1. From germline, CDR1 is GTSNPN and CDR2 SVGIG (reference sequence). The CDR3 totals 13 residues. The V and J ends lost 2 bases and 3 bases, in that order; junction bases with no gene match: 3.

The V and J genes are TRBV7-8 and TRBJ2-7; TRBD1 is a possible D gene (5 bases). Germline CDR1 is SGHVS and CDR2 is FQNEAQ. The CDR3 consists of 16 residues. V gave up 1 base and J gave up 2 bases, with 15 bases separating them. In nucleotides, the CDR3 is TGTGCCAGCAGCTTAGTGGGGCCCCCAGCAGCCTACGAGCAGTACTTC. Its translation: CASSLVGPPAAYEQYF.

The V call is TRBV27, the J call TRBJ2-5, with 11 positions matching TRBD2. Trimming at V came to 3 bases and at J to 1 base, leaving 1 base not matched to a gene. Germline V gene lookup returns CDR1 MNHEY and CDR2 SMNVEV (reference sequence). This CDR3 is built from 15 residues. The CDR3 nucleotides read TGTGCCAGCAGTTTCCTAGCGGGGGGCCAAGAGACCCAGTACTTC. Translated: CASSFLAGGQETQYF.

This clonotype has more than one count but fewer than ten. The chain links TRBV19 to TRBJ1-5; D is unresolved. V lost 3 bases, J lost 2 bases, and 11 bases lay in between. Germline V gene data show CDR1 as LNHDA and CDR2 as SQIVND (reference sequence). The CDR3 has 15 amino acids. The CDR3 nucleotides read TGTGCCAGTAGTATCAAAGGTCATGGCAATCAGCCCCAGCATTTT. This gives the protein CASSIKGHGNQPQHF.

A remark on this clonotype: One end of the junction does not line up with germline, which may come from a read error. The chain recombines TRBV25-1 with TRBJ1-2; no reliable D call. The CDR3 spans 17 residues. Per germline, CDR1 MGHDK and CDR2 SYGVNS. CDR3 bases: TGTGCCAGCAGTGATGGCGGAGCGGAACTCCTCAATACGGGCTGCACCTTC. Translated: CASSDGGAELLNTGCTF.

A few counts support this clonotype. This chain uses TRBV19 with TRBJ2-7; D not certain. V shed 8 bases and J shed 0 bases, with 8 bases lying between them. There are 12 residues in the CDR3. Germline values: CDR1 LNHDA, CDR2 SQIVND (reference sequence). In nucleotides, the CDR3 is TGTGCCAGTGGTCGGACCTCCTACGAGCAGTACTTC. This encodes CASGRTSYEQYF.

In DNA, the CDR3 is TGTGCTAGTGGTCCCCGGCAGGAGAACACTGAAGCTTTCTTT. Its translation is CASGPRQENTEAFF. The rearrangement uses TRBV12-5 and TRBJ1-1; D not resolved. CDR1 and CDR2 from the germline V gene are LGHNT and FRNRAP. The CDR3 has 14 residues. Trimming took off 5 bases at V and 1 base at J, with 11 bases between the two ends.

This clonotype was counted a single time. The J gene is TRBJ2-1, the V gene TRBV5-6; the D is unclear. This CDR3 is built from 15 residues. V dropped 4 bases and J dropped 6 bases, with 17 bases sitting between them. Germline V gives CDR1 SGHDT, CDR2 YYEEEE. CDR3 bases: TGTGCCAGCAGCCGGCTCTTGGAGTTTGGCAATGAGCAGTTCTTC. Amino acids: CASSRLLEFGNEQFF.